A selection of T cell receptor beta chains follows, all from one sample in a study of shared clonotypes between healthy human individuals. Sequencing was performed with immunoSEQ multiplex PCR; in TCRdb, only in-frame clones are kept and a portion is missing. The repertoire holds some 2.1 million clones, with roughly 94% as singletons. Source material: naive CD4+ T cells sorted from blood. These receptor sequences come from a man aged 18 to 29 in good health. Both conserved end residues are part of each CDR3. D genes are given only for firm matches. A clone size is listed for some rows: how often the clone was seen (once, few, many), or a class if it is expanded.

D gene: -; V gene: TRBV28; clone size: -; J gene: TRBJ1-6; CDR3 DNA: TGTGCCAGCAGGGACGGACCCTATAATTCACCCCTCCACTTT; CDR3 protein: CASRDGPYNSPLHF
D gene: -; V gene: TRBV30; clone size: -; J gene: TRBJ2-6; CDR3 DNA: TGTGCCTGGCGACCTTCTGGGGCCAACGTCCTGACTTTC; CDR3 protein: CAWRPSGANVLTF
D gene: TRBD1; V gene: TRBV29-1; clone size: -; J gene: TRBJ1-2; CDR3 DNA: TGCAGCGTCCCCGGGACAGGGGACCTCGGCTACACCTTC; CDR3 protein: CSVPGTGDLGYTF
D gene: -; V gene: TRBV27; clone size: -; J gene: TRBJ2-7; CDR3 DNA: TGTGCCAGCAGTCCCCGACGCGACAGCCCTCCCGAGCAGTACTTC; CDR3 protein: CASSPRRDSPPEQYF
D gene: -; V gene: TRBV11-2; clone size: -; J gene: TRBJ2-3; CDR3 DNA: TGTGCCAGCATCAACAGACCTGGGGGTACAGATACGCAGTATTTT; CDR3 protein: CASINRPGGTDTQYF
D gene: -; V gene: TRBV7-2; clone size: -; J gene: TRBJ2-4; CDR3 DNA: TGTGCCAGCAGCTTAGAAAGCGGGCAGGCCAAGGGGGCCAAAAACATTCAGTACTTC; CDR3 protein: CASSLESGQAKGAKNIQYF
D gene: -; V gene: TRBV4-1; clone size: -; J gene: TRBJ2-7; CDR3 DNA: TGCGCCAGCAGCCAAGGACAGGTTAACTACGAGCAGTACTTC; CDR3 protein: CASSQGQVNYEQYF
D gene: -; V gene: TRBV6-4; clone size: -; J gene: TRBJ2-7; CDR3 DNA: TGTGCCAGCAGCCCCCTTAAGGGGGGCGGGAACGAGCAGTACTTC; CDR3 protein: CASSPLKGGGNEQYF
D gene: -; V gene: TRBV14; clone size: -; J gene: TRBJ1-6; CDR3 DNA: TGTGCCAGCAGCCTAGGGTCACCCCTCCACTTT; CDR3 protein: CASSLGSPLHF
D gene: -; V gene: TRBV6-1; clone size: -; J gene: TRBJ1-1; CDR3 DNA: TGTGCCAGCAGCCGGGGACAACTTGACACTGAAGCTTTCTTT; CDR3 protein: CASSRGQLDTEAFF
D gene: TRBD1; V gene: TRBV6-5; clone size: -; J gene: TRBJ1-1; CDR3 DNA: TGTGCCAGCAGGGCGGACAGGGCGAACACTGAAGCTTTCTTT; CDR3 protein: CASRADRANTEAFF
D gene: -; V gene: TRBV18; clone size: -; J gene: TRBJ1-2; CDR3 DNA: TGTGCCAGCTCCCCATCGGGCTATGGCTACACCTTC; CDR3 protein: CASSPSGYGYTF
D gene: -; V gene: TRBV11-3; clone size: -; J gene: TRBJ2-2; CDR3 DNA: TGTGCCAGCAGCTTAGAAGGAGGGAACACCGGGGAGCTGTTTTTT; CDR3 protein: CASSLEGGNTGELFF
D gene: -; V gene: TRBV30; clone size: -; J gene: TRBJ1-6; CDR3 DNA: TGTGCCTGGAGCCCCGAAGGCTCCTATAATTCACCCCTCCACTTT; CDR3 protein: CAWSPEGSYNSPLHF
D gene: -; V gene: TRBV4-3; clone size: once; J gene: TRBJ1-2; CDR3 DNA: TGCGCCAGCAGCCAAGATCGACAAAGCTATGGCTACACCTTC; CDR3 protein: CASSQDRQSYGYTF
D gene: -; V gene: TRBV4-1; clone size: many; J gene: TRBJ1-5; CDR3 DNA: TGCGCCAGCAGCCAAGAACCCGATAAACCGGGCAATCAGCCCCAGCATTTT; CDR3 protein: CASSQEPDKPGNQPQHF
D gene: TRBD1; V gene: TRBV6-5; clone size: -; J gene: TRBJ1-2; CDR3 DNA: TGTGCCAGCAGTTACCGGGACAGGGGACAATATGGCTACACCTTC; CDR3 protein: CASSYRDRGQYGYTF
D gene: -; V gene: TRBV9; clone size: -; J gene: TRBJ2-6; CDR3 DNA: TGTGCCAGCAGCGTACCGGGGGCCACCTCTGGGGCCAACGTCCTGACTTTC; CDR3 protein: CASSVPGATSGANVLTF
D gene: TRBD1; V gene: TRBV25-1; clone size: -; J gene: TRBJ1-4; CDR3 DNA: TGTGCCAGCAGACAGGGGGTCCGTGAAAAACTGTTTTTT; CDR3 protein: CASRQGVREKLFF
D gene: -; V gene: TRBV28; clone size: once; J gene: TRBJ1-1; CDR3 DNA: TGTGCCAGCAGTCTCCGGGAAGCTTTTATGAACACTGAAGCTTTCTTT; CDR3 protein: CASSLREAFMNTEAFF
D gene: TRBD1; V gene: TRBV5-1; clone size: -; J gene: TRBJ1-2; CDR3 DNA: TGCGCCAGCAGCTCCGGACAGGGGGACTATGGCTACACCTTC; CDR3 protein: CASSSGQGDYGYTF
D gene: TRBD1; V gene: TRBV5-4; clone size: -; J gene: TRBJ1-6; CDR3 DNA: TGTGCCAGCAGCCCGGGACAGATCACGGCCGGGTACCTCCACTTT; CDR3 protein: CASSPGQITAGYLHF
D gene: -; V gene: TRBV6-4; clone size: -; J gene: TRBJ2-6; CDR3 DNA: TGTGCCAGCAGTGACAGTCCTGGGGCCAACGTCCTGACTTTC; CDR3 protein: CASSDSPGANVLTF
D gene: -; V gene: TRBV18; clone size: -; J gene: TRBJ2-7; CDR3 DNA: TGTGCCAGCTCACCGTTGCAGGATTCCAACGAGCAGTACTTC; CDR3 protein: CASSPLQDSNEQYF
D gene: -; V gene: TRBV19; clone size: -; J gene: TRBJ2-4; CDR3 DNA: TGTGCCAGTAGTATGCGGGACGTAGCCAAAAACATTCAGTACTTC; CDR3 protein: CASSMRDVAKNIQYF
D gene: TRBD2; V gene: TRBV2; clone size: once; J gene: TRBJ2-5; CDR3 DNA: TGTGCCAGCAGGAGGGAGGGATTAGAGACCCAGTACTTC; CDR3 protein: CASRREGLETQYF
D gene: -; V gene: TRBV5-1; clone size: -; J gene: TRBJ2-7; CDR3 DNA: TGCGCCAGCAGCATTCGGGGTGGCTACGAGCAGTACTTC; CDR3 protein: CASSIRGGYEQYF
D gene: -; V gene: TRBV11-3; clone size: -; J gene: TRBJ1-6; CDR3 DNA: TGTGCCAGCAGCCTAGGAGAAAATTCACCCCTCCACTTT; CDR3 protein: CASSLGENSPLHF
D gene: -; V gene: TRBV9; clone size: -; J gene: TRBJ1-5; CDR3 DNA: TGTGCCAGCAGCGTAGATCGGGGGCCCCAGCATTTT; CDR3 protein: CASSVDRGPQHF
D gene: TRBD1; V gene: TRBV27; clone size: -; J gene: TRBJ2-1; CDR3 DNA: TGTGCCAGCACCGGGACAGGGGGATGGGATGAGCAGTTCTTC; CDR3 protein: CASTGTGGWDEQFF
D gene: -; V gene: TRBV9; clone size: -; J gene: TRBJ2-5; CDR3 DNA: TGTGCCAGCAGCGTAAGCGGCATGGGGGAAGAGACCCAGTACTTC; CDR3 protein: CASSVSGMGEETQYF
D gene: -; V gene: TRBV5-1; clone size: -; J gene: TRBJ1-5; CDR3 DNA: TGCGCCAGCAGCGCCTCCCCAGGGGATGGCAATCAGCCCCAGCATTTT; CDR3 protein: CASSASPGDGNQPQHF
D gene: -; V gene: TRBV29-1; clone size: -; J gene: TRBJ2-5; CDR3 DNA: TGCAGCGTTGATCCTGGGGCAGAGACCCAGTACTTC; CDR3 protein: CSVDPGAETQYF
D gene: -; V gene: TRBV30; clone size: -; J gene: TRBJ2-1; CDR3 DNA: TGTGCCTGGAGTGTGGGGACTTACAATGAGCAGTTCTTC; CDR3 protein: CAWSVGTYNEQFF
D gene: -; V gene: TRBV7-9; clone size: -; J gene: TRBJ1-2; CDR3 DNA: TGTGCCAGCAGACACGATGGATCCTATGGCTACACCTTC; CDR3 protein: CASRHDGSYGYTF
D gene: TRBD2; V gene: TRBV7-2; clone size: -; J gene: TRBJ2-7; CDR3 DNA: TGTGCCAGCAGCTTAGTAGCGGGGGGTTCCTACGAGCAGTACTTC; CDR3 protein: CASSLVAGGSYEQYF
D gene: -; V gene: TRBV5-1; clone size: -; J gene: TRBJ2-3; CDR3 DNA: TGCGCCAGCAGCTTGAGGGGTAGGGGCACAGATACGCAGTATTTT; CDR3 protein: CASSLRGRGTDTQYF
D gene: -; V gene: TRBV7-9; clone size: many; J gene: TRBJ1-2; CDR3 DNA: TGTGCCAGCAGCGCATCGGGGTCGGGCAGAGCCAACTATGGCTACACCTTC; CDR3 protein: CASSASGSGRANYGYTF
D gene: TRBD2; V gene: TRBV7-8; clone size: -; J gene: TRBJ2-7; CDR3 DNA: TGTGCCAGCAGCCCCAGGATAGCGGGGGAACACGAGCAGTACTTC; CDR3 protein: CASSPRIAGEHEQYF
D gene: -; V gene: TRBV27; clone size: once; J gene: TRBJ1-4; CDR3 DNA: TGTGCCAGCAGTTTCCTGGGAGAAAAACTGTTTTTT; CDR3 protein: CASSFLGEKLFF
D gene: -; V gene: TRBV11-2; clone size: -; J gene: TRBJ2-3; CDR3 DNA: TGTGCCAGCAGCTACGCATGGCCCGGCACAGATACGCAGTATTTT; CDR3 protein: CASSYAWPGTDTQYF
D gene: -; V gene: TRBV27; clone size: -; J gene: TRBJ1-5; CDR3 DNA: TGTGCCAGCAGTTTCTGGGGGAGCCGTAGCAATCAGCCCCAGCATTTT; CDR3 protein: CASSFWGSRSNQPQHF
D gene: -; V gene: TRBV6-6; clone size: -; J gene: TRBJ1-1; CDR3 DNA: TGTGCCAGCCACGAGGACCCGAACACTGAAGCTTTCTTT; CDR3 protein: CASHEDPNTEAFF
D gene: -; V gene: TRBV5-1; clone size: once; J gene: TRBJ1-3; CDR3 DNA: TGCGCCAGCAGCGGGGGAACCTACGCGACCCCGGCGGCAGGAGCAGGGGAAACTGGAAACACCATATATTTT; CDR3 protein: CASSGGTYATPAAGAGETGNTIYF
D gene: TRBD2; V gene: TRBV7-2; clone size: -; J gene: TRBJ2-7; CDR3 DNA: TGTGCCAGCAGCTTCGTAGCGGGAGGGCCGGAGTACGAGCAGTACTTC; CDR3 protein: CASSFVAGGPEYEQYF
D gene: -; V gene: TRBV19; clone size: -; J gene: TRBJ2-7; CDR3 DNA: TGTGCCAGTAGTACCTCCGGGACTGTATCCTACGAGCAGTACTTC; CDR3 protein: CASSTSGTVSYEQYF
D gene: TRBD2; V gene: TRBV6-5; clone size: -; J gene: TRBJ2-2; CDR3 DNA: TGTGCCAGCAGTTTTGCGGGAGGCAACACCGGGGAGCTGTTTTTT; CDR3 protein: CASSFAGGNTGELFF
D gene: TRBD2; V gene: TRBV30; clone size: once; J gene: TRBJ2-1; CDR3 DNA: TGTGCCTGGAGTGTAGCGGGAGGCCCCCATGAGCAGTTCTTC; CDR3 protein: CAWSVAGGPHEQFF
D gene: -; V gene: TRBV19; clone size: -; J gene: TRBJ1-2; CDR3 DNA: TGTGCCAGTAGTATAGGGGTTGCCAGACCCATCGGCTACACCTTC; CDR3 protein: CASSIGVARPIGYTF
D gene: -; V gene: TRBV19; clone size: -; J gene: TRBJ2-3; CDR3 DNA: TGTGCCAGTAGTATTAGCCCCACAGATACGCAGTATTTT; CDR3 protein: CASSISPTDTQYF
D gene: -; V gene: TRBV6-5; clone size: -; J gene: TRBJ2-2; CDR3 DNA: TGTGCCAGCAGTTACTTAGCGGACCTCAACACCGGGGAGCTGTTTTTT; CDR3 protein: CASSYLADLNTGELFF